In its sample, the clone carrying this T cell receptor (beta chain) was seen many times. Its matching antigen is unknown. Using its own MiXCR run on the PCR reads, TCRdb lists one record per CDR3 protein. The sample holds around 470,000 distinct CDR3 sequences, about 21% seen once. Trimming removed 2 bases from V and 2 bases from J, with 11 bases in between. The CDR3 totals 15 residues. Germline-derived CDR1 and CDR2 are MNHEY and SVGAGI. This entry belongs to a study of molecular identifiers for immune sequencing clone quantification. The study, taken as a whole, reports: It was shown that clones above 20 RNA copies held over 99% of effector molecules, but under 1% in naive cells.

Sorting selected naive CD8 T cells with a CD8+CD4-CCR7+CD45RA+ phenotype. The TCR sequence derives from a human donor in good health. Some libraries in this study had Jurkat cell RNA spiked in. The J gene is TRBJ2-3, the V gene TRBV6-5, with D tentatively TRBD2 (6 bases). Sequencing was carried out using naive CD8+ T cells from blood, with Jurkat cell RNA spiked in. The sample's subset: FACS-sorted CD8+CD4-CCR7+CD45RA+ naive T cells. CDR3 in DNA: TGTGCCAGCAGTTACGCGGGGAGAAACACAGATACGCAGTATTTT. Its protein is CASSYAGRNTDTQYF.